One and the same sample provided the 26 T cell receptor beta chains below, sequenced in a study of blood T cell repertoires in COVID-19. Here immunoSEQ multiplex PCR was the method, and the copy in TCRdb shows in-frame clones only, minus some. Of around 200,000 clones detected, approximately 87% appear once; the ten largest clones hold 5.5% to 8%. Source material: peripheral blood. The source of these receptors is a man in his 60s who had recovered from COVID-19.

The chain uses TRBV5-1 and TRBJ2-3; TRBD2 matches 7 bases. V dropped 4 bases and J dropped 4; count of bases not matched to a gene: 12. This CDR3 is 16 amino acids long. Germline V gene data show CDR1 as SGHRS and CDR2 as YFSETQ. The DNA for the CDR3 is TGCGCCAGCAGCGAGGCTTTGCGGGGAGGGCCAGATACGCAGTATTTT. Translating gives CASSEALRGGPDTQYF.

The chain carries TRBV6-5 and TRBJ2-3; 8 bases fit TRBD2. Trimming removed 7 bases from V and 0 bases from J; junction bases left unmatched: 3. The CDR3 runs to 14 residues. The germline gives CDR1 MNHEY, CDR2 SVGAGI. The CDR3 sequence is CASTQRGSTDTQYF. CDR3 bases: TGTGCCAGCACCCAGCGGGGGAGCACAGATACGCAGTATTTT.

The genes are TRBV2 and TRBJ1-4; D is unresolved. CDR3 length: 14 residues. Between the trimmed V and J ends, which lost 7 bases and 2 bases, there was a span of 11 bases. Germline-derived CDR1 and CDR2 are SNHLY and FYNNEI. CDR3 in DNA: TGTGCCAGCATCCTTGGAGGGACTAATGAAAAACTGTTTTTT. Translation: CASILGGTNEKLFF.

V is TRBV3-1 (or the pseudogene TRBV3-2) and J is TRBJ2-3; 7 bases agree with TRBD2. V dropped 4 bases and J dropped 0; count of bases not matched to a gene: 7. Germline values: CDR1 LGHDT, CDR2 YNNKEL (reference sequence). CDR3 length: 16 amino acids. This chain's CDR3 is CASSLSSGTSTDTQYF. For the CDR3, the DNA is TGTGCCAGCAGCCTTTCTAGCGGTACTAGCACAGATACGCAGTATTTT.

The rearrangement uses TRBV3-1 (or the pseudogene TRBV3-2) and TRBJ2-5, with D tentatively TRBD1 (6 bases). CDR1 is LGHDT and CDR2 is YNNKEL in the germline V gene (reference sequence). Deletions cut 1 base from V and 6 bases from J, with 15 bases between. This CDR3 has 15 residues. This CDR3 reads CASSQGTDGVQTQYF. DNA of the CDR3: TGTGCCAGCAGCCAAGGGACAGACGGGGTACAGACCCAGTACTTC.

This clone was observed a few times. The rearrangement joins TRBV6-2 or TRBV6-3 to TRBJ2-5; the D gene is possibly TRBD2 (5 bases). V was pared by 5 bases and J by 2 bases, with 9 bases between. Germline V gene sequence: CDR1 MNHEY, CDR2 SVGEGT. CDR3 length equals 13 residues. Written as DNA, the CDR3 is TGTGCCAGCAGTATGACGGGACAAGAGACCCAGTACTTC. Translating gives CASSMTGQETQYF.

The J gene is TRBJ2-1, the V gene TRBV5-1; a possible D gene is TRBD1 (5 bases). This CDR3 region has 14 residues. Germline assignment: CDR1 SGHRS and CDR2 YFSETQ. V gave up 7 bases and J gave up 3 bases, with 14 bases separating them. The CDR3 here is CASGPLDSYNEQFF. The CDR3 DNA reads as TGCGCCAGCGGGCCATTAGACAGCTACAATGAGCAGTTCTTC.

The chain carries TRBV28 and TRBJ2-7; 7 bases align to TRBD1. The V segment lost 3 bases and the J segment 3 bases; nucleotides outside the gene matches: 8. From germline, CDR1 is MDHEN and CDR2 SYDVKM. The CDR3 totals 15 residues. This CDR3 reads CASSFQGAGGYEQYF. CDR3 coding DNA: TGTGCCAGCAGTTTTCAAGGGGCAGGGGGCTACGAGCAGTACTTC.

The rearrangement links TRBV3-1 (or the pseudogene TRBV3-2) to TRBJ1-1; the match to TRBD1 covers 7 bases. V dropped 4 bases and J dropped 6; count of bases not matched to a gene: 5. The CDR3 is made up of 13 amino acids. Per germline, CDR1 LGHDT and CDR2 YNNKEL (reference sequence). This chain's CDR3 is CASSPRTGAEAFF. The CDR3 DNA reads TGTGCCAGCAGCCCCAGGACAGGCGCTGAAGCTTTCTTT.

This chain joins TRBV28 and TRBJ2-5; TRBD1 matches at 7 bases. The CDR3 totals 13 residues. Germline V CDR1 and CDR2: MDHEN, SYDVKM. The V and J ends lost 8 bases and 4 bases, in that order; junction bases with no gene match: 7. CDR3 in amino acids: CASEGGEGETQYF. CDR3 DNA sequence: TGTGCCAGCGAAGGGGGCGAGGGAGAGACCCAGTACTTC.

The chain uses TRBV5-1 and TRBJ2-7; a weak D match, TRBD1 (6 bases). This CDR3 region has 13 residues. Germline assignment: CDR1 SGHRS and CDR2 YFSETQ. V lost 6 bases and J 5 bases, leaving 15 bases between the germline ends. CDR3: CASKGQGQHEQYF. The DNA of the CDR3 is TGCGCCAGCAAAGGTCAGGGGCAGCACGAGCAGTACTTC.

This chain connects TRBV18 to TRBJ2-1; D remains unclear. V lost 2 bases to trimming and J lost 5 bases, with 7 bases between them. Germline CDR1 KGHSH, CDR2 LQKENI. The CDR3 is 13 residues long. CDR3 in DNA: TGTGCCAGCTCACCAACGGTTGACAATGAGCAGTTCTTC. Residues: CASSPTVDNEQFF.

The rearrangement joins TRBV5-4 to TRBJ2-2; TRBD1 is a possible D gene (6 bases). V lost 0 bases to trimming and J lost 7 bases, with 7 bases between them. The CDR3 covers 13 residues. Germline V lookup: CDR1 SGHNT, CDR2 YYREEE (reference sequence). The CDR3 loop reads CASSLVDSGELFF. CDR3 in DNA: TGTGCCAGCAGCTTGGTGGACAGCGGGGAGCTGTTTTTT.

This chain connects TRBV5-1 to TRBJ2-7, with 7 bases matching TRBD1. There are 14 residues in the CDR3. Germline values: CDR1 SGHRS, CDR2 YFSETQ. V shed 4 bases, J shed 4 bases, and the junction held 8 bases outside the gene matches. CDR3 loop: CASSRPPGGYEQYF. CDR3 in DNA: TGCGCCAGCAGCCGCCCGCCAGGGGGATACGAGCAGTACTTC.

This chain uses TRBV7-8 with TRBJ2-7, with 8 bases that match TRBD2. Per the germline V gene, CDR1 is SGHVS and CDR2 is FQNEAQ. The CDR3 is made up of 14 amino acids. Germline trimming cut 5 bases from V and 2 bases from J; bases unmatched to any gene: 5. CDR3 DNA: TGTGCCAGCAGCACCCCGGGAGGGGCCTACGAGCAGTACTTC. Protein sequence: CASSTPGGAYEQYF.

The CDR3 DNA reads as TGTGCCACTACACGGGGGGCCCCGTCGGCGTCTGGAAACACCATATATTTT. Translating gives CATTRGAPSASGNTIYF. The genes are TRBV19 and TRBJ1-3; maybe TRBD1 (6 bases). Germline-derived CDR1 and CDR2 are LNHDA and SQIVND (reference sequence). The CDR3 is 17 amino acids. V lost 10 bases to trimming and J lost 1 base, with 23 bases between them.

The chain uses TRBV6-5 and TRBJ2-7; TRBD2 agrees at 7 bases. Germline V gene lookup returns CDR1 MNHEY and CDR2 SVGAGI. Trimming removed 3 bases from V and 2 bases from J; junction bases left unmatched: 4. This CDR3 region has 14 residues. The CDR3 here is CASSYDAGAYEQYF. For the CDR3, the DNA is TGTGCCAGCAGTTATGACGCGGGAGCCTACGAGCAGTACTTC.

Points on this clone: The sample has other DNA sequences that encode this CDR3 too. The chain couples TRBV2 to TRBJ1-6; a weak D match, TRBD1 (5 bases). Germline loops: CDR1 SNHLY, CDR2 FYNNEI. Trimming stripped 7 bases from V and 7 bases from J, with 11 bases between. There are 13 residues in the CDR3. The CDR3 sequence is CASTQGWNSPLHF. The CDR3, as DNA: TGTGCCAGCACTCAGGGTTGGAATTCACCCCTCCACTTT.

The chain links TRBV10-1 to TRBJ1-5, with D maybe TRBD1 (6 bases). V shed 6 bases and J shed 8 bases, with 20 bases lying between them. This CDR3 has 15 residues. Per germline, CDR1 WNHNN and CDR2 SYGVQD (reference sequence). CDR3: CASSAGQFQGEPQHF. CDR3 nucleotide sequence: TGCGCCAGCAGCGCCGGACAGTTCCAGGGAGAGCCCCAGCATTTT.

This chain joins TRBV28 and TRBJ1-2; the match to TRBD1 covers 7 bases. This CDR3 is built from 13 residues. Germline-derived CDR1 and CDR2 are MDHEN and SYDVKM. Trimming took 6 bases from V and 4 from J; bases not matched to a gene: 5. As DNA, the CDR3 is TGTGCCAGCAGGGGACAGATCCCCTATGGCTACACCTTC. It specifies CASRGQIPYGYTF.

The count of this clone is one. This sequence joins TRBV11-2 and TRBJ1-1; D gene ambiguous. From germline, CDR1 is SGHAT and CDR2 FQNNGV. The V and J ends lost 0 bases and 5 bases respectively, with 13 bases between them. This CDR3 is built from 15 residues. CDR3 in DNA: TGTGCCAGCAGCTTAGATGGGGAGGGCTGGACTGAAGCTTTCTTT. It codes for CASSLDGEGWTEAFF.

The chain carries TRBV2 and TRBJ1-1, with D hard to call. V was shortened by 3 bases and J by 3 bases, with 11 bases between the two germline ends. The CDR3 is made up of 14 amino acids. The germline CDR1 and CDR2 sequences are SNHLY and FYNNEI. The CDR3 loop is CASSDRQSYTEAFF. The CDR3, as DNA: TGTGCCAGCAGTGACCGCCAGTCTTACACTGAAGCTTTCTTT.

A word on this clone: This specimen includes other DNA sequences encoding the same CDR3. The chain is built from TRBV5-1 and TRBJ1-1, with 9 bases lining up with TRBD1. V dropped 2 bases and J dropped 5; count of bases not matched to a gene: 1. This CDR3 is 13 amino acids long. Per the germline V gene, CDR1 is SGHRS and CDR2 is YFSETQ. The CDR3 protein is CASSLQGATEAFF. The DNA of the CDR3 is TGCGCCAGCAGCTTACAGGGGGCTACTGAAGCTTTCTTT.

This clone has only one observation. This sequence joins TRBV6-5 and TRBJ2-2, with D uncertain. Trimming pared 6 bases from V and 0 bases from J, leaving 11 bases between. The germline CDR1 and CDR2 sequences are MNHEY and SVGAGI. The CDR3 consists of 15 residues. CDR3 sequence: CASRSLASNTGELFF. For the CDR3, the DNA is TGTGCCAGCAGATCGTTGGCCTCGAACACCGGGGAGCTGTTTTTT.

This chain joins TRBV10-3 and TRBJ2-3, with 7 bases fitting TRBD2. Germline V gives CDR1 ENHRY, CDR2 SYGVKD. The CDR3 sequence is 15 residues long. Trimming cost V 6 bases and J 3 bases; bases outside gene matches: 9. CDR3 sequence reads: CAIRTGLMVTDTQYF. Here the CDR3 DNA reads TGTGCCATCAGGACGGGACTAATGGTAACAGATACGCAGTATTTT.

This chain uses TRBV30 with TRBJ1-6; TRBD1 is a possible D gene (5 bases). CDR1 and CDR2 from the germline V gene are GTSNPN and SVGIG (reference sequence). V lost 1 base to trimming and J lost 10 bases, with 17 bases between them. The CDR3 contains 15 residues. Here the CDR3 reads CAWSGGRGRGSPLHF. CDR3 bases: TGTGCCTGGAGTGGTGGACGGGGACGGGGGTCACCCCTCCACTTT. The variable domain in full, with the rest retrieved from reference TRBV30 and TRBJ1-6, is SQTIHQWPATLVQPVGSPLSLECTVEGTSNPNLYWYRQAAGRGLQLLFYSVGIGQISSEVPQNLSASRPQDRQFILSSKKLLLSDSGFYLCAWSGGRGRGSPLHFGNGTRLTVT.